Included here is one T cell receptor beta chain sequence, with context. This clonotype came up a few times. Its specific antigen is unknown. At one end the junction does not follow the germline gene, possibly because of a read error. The sample originates from a study of T cell repertoires in cytomegalovirus infection (dated by TCRdb to about 2019). A note on the overall study: Because public TCR beta signatures pointed to carriage of CMV infection together with the matching HLA type, the HLA type of each donor mattered for the analysis.

Broader findings and caveats from the paper: The ex vivo response was dominated by HLA-C-restricted CMV-specific TCR beta clonotypes, and the single most frequent clonotype in two of eight donors was supplied by these HLA-C-restricted clonotypes. Cumulative frequency of public TCR beta family members discriminated carriers of CMV infection plus the relevant HLA type in this cohort and an independent approximately 340-donor cohort.

The CDR3, from cysteine to phenylalanine, totals 15 residues. The only DNA kept is the CDR3, 45 bases in frame from the first base. Reading the germline V gene (reference sequence) gives CDR1 LNHDA and CDR2 SQIVND. The instrument was an Illumina HiSeq 1500. The public sequencing data were trimmed at Q25 with fastp and processed into clonotypes with MiXCR by TCRdb, which kept only in-frame beta chains. Merged by CDR3 protein, the rows form single entries marked with the most common genes and DNA. A total of roughly 230,000 distinct CDR3 sequences appear in this sample, over 20% of them only once. The top ten clones comprise 18% of the sample.

The TCR sequence derives from a human donor in good health (CMV status not recorded). Some clones in this sample may be carry-over from other donors' samples. The chain was built from TRBV19 and TRBJ2-6, with no D gene named confidently. The sequencing sample was made of CD8+ T cells from PBMCs. The sequence in DNA is TGTGCTAGTAGTGCCGCCACCCGTGGGGCCAACGTCCTGACTTTC. This encodes CASSAATRGANVLTF.